This T cell receptor (beta chain) is drawn from a study of technical replicates of blood from a few donors. This CDR3 is built from 14 residues. The germline V gene encodes CDR1 MDHEN and CDR2 SYDVKM. Germline trimming cut 5 bases from V and 1 base from J; bases unmatched to any gene: 5. Only in-frame clones appear in the TCRdb table, and some are missing; sequencing was by immunoSEQ multiplex PCR. This sample has fewer than 85,000 clones, with around 94% found just once. A single count supports this clone. The chain uses TRBV28 and TRBJ2-7, with 7 bases identical to TRBD1. Material: T cells isolated from PBMCs. This sequence originates from a human donor in good health. CDR3 nucleotide sequence: TGTGCCAGCAGTACAGGGGAGAGTTCCTACGAGCAGTACTTC. Translating it yields CASSTGESSYEQYF.